This T cell receptor beta chain stems from a study of cytomegalovirus exposure and HLA in healthy donors. Study findings and constraints: Approximately 17,000 TCR beta sequences were associated with HLA alleles at 0.05 false discovery rate in a later analysis. The study designated 150 to 200 TCR beta chains cytomegalovirus-associated. TCR beta V segments were, for the most part, productive about 87% or about 30% of the time in an earlier analysis.

On this clone: Its antigen is not known.

Per germline, CDR1 MNHNS and CDR2 SASEGT. J lost 4 bases, V lost 2 bases, and 6 bases had no gene match. The CDR3 runs 15 residues. 60 Vbeta and 13 Jbeta primers were used in PCR. Here immunoSEQ multiplex PCR was the method, and the copy in TCRdb shows in-frame clones only, minus some. The repertoire holds under 200,000 clones, with approximately 67% as singletons. The TCR sequence derives from a young woman in good health and CMV-seropositive. The sample was PBMCs. This chain joins TRBV6-1 and TRBJ1-2; 8 nucleotides agree with TRBD1. CDR3 amino acids: CASSELRTGGYGYTF. The CDR3 coding sequence is TGTGCCAGCAGTGAATTACGAACAGGGGGCTATGGCTACACCTTC.